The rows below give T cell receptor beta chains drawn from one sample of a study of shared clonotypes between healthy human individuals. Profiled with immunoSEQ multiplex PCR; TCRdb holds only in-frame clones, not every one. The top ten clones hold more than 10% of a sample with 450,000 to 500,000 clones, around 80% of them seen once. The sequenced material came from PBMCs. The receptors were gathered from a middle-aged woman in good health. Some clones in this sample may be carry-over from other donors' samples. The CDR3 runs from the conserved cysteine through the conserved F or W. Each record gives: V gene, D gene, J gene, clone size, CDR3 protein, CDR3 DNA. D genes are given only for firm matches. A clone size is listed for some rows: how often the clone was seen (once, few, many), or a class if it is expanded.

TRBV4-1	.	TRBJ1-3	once	CASSQAGRFSGNTIYF	TGCGCCAGCAGCCAAGCGGGACGTTTCTCTGGAAACACCATATATTTT
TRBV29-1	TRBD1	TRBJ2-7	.	CSVDGQGAYEQYF	TGCAGCGTTGACGGACAGGGGGCCTACGAGCAGTACTTC
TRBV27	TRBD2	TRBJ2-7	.	CASSPRLAGPYEQYF	TGTGCCAGCAGTCCGCGACTAGCGGGACCCTACGAGCAGTACTTC
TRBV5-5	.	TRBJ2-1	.	CASSLPLNEQFF	TGTGCCAGCAGCTTGCCCCTAAATGAGCAGTTCTTC
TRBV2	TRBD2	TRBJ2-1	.	CASSEWSSGSLSLSYNEQFF	TGTGCCAGCAGTGAATGGTCTAGCGGGAGCCTCTCACTCTCCTACAATGAGCAGTTCTTC
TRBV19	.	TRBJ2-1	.	CASNSGQREQFF	TGTGCCAGTAATAGCGGACAACGGGAGCAGTTCTTC
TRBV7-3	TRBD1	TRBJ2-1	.	CASSLIGGTGGIEQFF	TGTGCCAGCAGCTTAATTGGCGGGACAGGGGGGATTGAGCAGTTCTTC
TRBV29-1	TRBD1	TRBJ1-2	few	CSVFGGTEKTNYGYTF	TGCAGCGTTTTTGGGGGGACAGAAAAAACTAACTATGGCTACACCTTC
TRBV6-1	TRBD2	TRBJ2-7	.	CASSSREGRRYEQYF	TGTGCCAGCAGCTCCCGGGAGGGTCGGAGATACGAGCAGTACTTC
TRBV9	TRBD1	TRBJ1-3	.	CASSVYQGANTIYF	TGTGCCAGCAGCGTATACCAGGGGGCAAACACCATATATTTT